The clone carrying this TCR beta chain was found many times. Its target is not known. V lost 7 bases and J lost 0; bases outside the gene matches: 9. The CDR3 totals 15 residues. In germline, CDR1 is SQVTM, CDR2 ANQGSEA. This specimen comes from a study of Graves' ophthalmopathy and Graves' hyperthyroidism. Turning to the study itself: Peripheral blood was obtained at first diagnosis, ahead of any treatment. General observations from the study: Most expanded clonotypes in thyroid above 0.001 frequency also showed up in blood.

The starting material, about 9.5 ml of fresh peripheral blood, provided the PBMCs. The study amplified TCR beta CDR3 regions using RNA transcripts. Second-round multiplex PCR came after first-round RT-PCR with HTBI primers. MiXCR, run by TCRdb on the multiplex PCR reads, gives a single entry per CDR3 protein. The sample has just over 600,000 distinct CDR3 sequences; approximately 22% are singletons. The clonotype comes from a woman younger than 35 with stable Graves' hyperthyroidism. Some clones in this sample may be carry-over from other donors' samples. Specimen: peripheral blood. This rearrangement joins TRBV29-1 to TRBJ1-1; 9 positions match TRBD1. CDR3 coding DNA: TGCAGCGCCATTCCCGGGACAGGGCTGAACACTGAAGCTTTCTTT. Protein product: CSAIPGTGLNTEAFF.